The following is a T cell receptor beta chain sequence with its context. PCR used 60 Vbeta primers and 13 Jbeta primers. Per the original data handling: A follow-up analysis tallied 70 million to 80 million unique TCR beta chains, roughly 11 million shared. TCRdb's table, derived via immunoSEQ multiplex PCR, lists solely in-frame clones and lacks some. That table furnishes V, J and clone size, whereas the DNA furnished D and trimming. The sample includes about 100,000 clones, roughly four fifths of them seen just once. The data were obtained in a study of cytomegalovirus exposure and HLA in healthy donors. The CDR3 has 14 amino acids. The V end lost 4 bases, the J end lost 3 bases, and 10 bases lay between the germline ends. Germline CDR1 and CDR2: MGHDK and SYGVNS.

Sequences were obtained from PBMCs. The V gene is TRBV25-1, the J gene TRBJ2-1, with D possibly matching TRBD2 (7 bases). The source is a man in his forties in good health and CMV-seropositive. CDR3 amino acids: CASSARGGYNEQFF. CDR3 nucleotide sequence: TGTGCCAGCAGTGCAAGGGGGGGCTACAATGAGCAGTTCTTC.